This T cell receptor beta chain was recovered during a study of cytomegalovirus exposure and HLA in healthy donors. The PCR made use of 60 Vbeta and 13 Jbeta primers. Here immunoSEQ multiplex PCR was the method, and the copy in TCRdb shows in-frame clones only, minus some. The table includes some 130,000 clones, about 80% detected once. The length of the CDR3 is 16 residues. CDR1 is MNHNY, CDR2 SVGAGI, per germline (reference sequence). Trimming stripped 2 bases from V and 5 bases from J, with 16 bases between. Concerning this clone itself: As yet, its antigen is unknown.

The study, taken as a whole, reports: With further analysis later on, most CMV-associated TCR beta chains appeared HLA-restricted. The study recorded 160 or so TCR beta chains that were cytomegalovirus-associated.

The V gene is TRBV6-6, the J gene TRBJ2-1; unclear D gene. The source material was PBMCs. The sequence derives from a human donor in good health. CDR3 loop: CASSYNIGLRNNEQFF. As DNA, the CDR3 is TGTGCCAGCAGTTACAATATTGGTTTGAGGAACAATGAGCAGTTCTTC.